A few counts support the clone carrying this TCR beta chain. Its specificity is not known. Germline values: CDR1 MNHEY, CDR2 SVGAGI. The CDR3 spans 15 residues. Trimming removed 4 bases from V and 5 bases from J; junction bases left unmatched: 7. These data come from a study of blood T cells in healthy people across ages. For the second PCR, which ran for 7 to 11 cycles, a sample-barcoded 5' primer and a J-beta primer mix were used. A template-switch adaptor containing 12 random nucleotides labeled each cDNA molecule. Via MiXCR, TCRdb re-called the 5' RACE reads, giving one row per CDR3 protein. Here the sample spans about 1.6 million distinct CDR3 sequences, roughly 30% being singletons. Overall study results and limits: No one knew whether donors had CMV, which possibly confounded expanded clonotype changes.

The receptor was isolated from a woman in her 30s in good health. The chain joins TRBV6-5 to TRBJ2-5, with TRBD2 matching 10 bases. Sequenced material: blood. The CDR3 sequence: CASSSSGGLGETQYF. The CDR3 region has the DNA TGTGCCAGCAGTTCTAGCGGGGGCCTCGGGGAGACCCAGTACTTC.